This T cell receptor beta chain was retrieved from a study of CD8 T cells in ankylosing spondylitis. Overall study results and limits: From matched ankylosing spondylitis synovial fluid, disease-linked clones were reportedly recovered at significantly enriched levels. Those disease-linked clones were CD8+; they were also relatively rare in peripheral blood. In ankylosing spondylitis blood, a motif of seven to nine highly homologous TCR beta variants appeared characteristic. Some of the motif variants had earlier been found in reactive arthritis patients' fluid and blood.

Making use of molecular barcodes, quantitative 5'-RACE generated TCR beta libraries. From the 5' RACE reads, TCRdb called clonotypes with MiXCR, one entry per CDR3 protein. The sample carries about 750,000 distinct CDR3 sequences, roughly 19% recorded once. This clonotype was detected a few times. Its antigen is still unknown. Germline CDR1 SGDLS, CDR2 YYNGEE. Trimming took off 2 bases at V and 0 bases at J, with 11 bases between the two ends. The CDR3 has 15 residues. This rearrangement joins TRBV9 to TRBJ1-2, with D hard to call. The sequencing input was blood, either unsorted or a sorted T cell fraction (not recorded which). The receptor was isolated from a male donor with ankylosing spondylitis. The CDR3 reads CASSVWNNPNYGYTF. In nucleotides, the CDR3 is TGTGCCAGCAGCGTCTGGAACAACCCTAACTATGGCTACACCTTC.